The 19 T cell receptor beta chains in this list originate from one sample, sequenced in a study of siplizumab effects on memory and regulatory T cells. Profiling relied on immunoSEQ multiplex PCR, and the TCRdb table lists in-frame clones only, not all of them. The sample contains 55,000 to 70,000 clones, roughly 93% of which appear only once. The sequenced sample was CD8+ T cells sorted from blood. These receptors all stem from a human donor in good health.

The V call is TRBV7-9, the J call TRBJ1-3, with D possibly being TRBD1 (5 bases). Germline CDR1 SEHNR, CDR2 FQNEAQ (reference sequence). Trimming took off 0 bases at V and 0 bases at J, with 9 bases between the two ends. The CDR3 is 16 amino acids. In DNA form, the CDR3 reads TGTGCCAGCAGCTTAGCGATCAGGGCCTCTGGAAACACCATATATTTT. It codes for CASSLAIRASGNTIYF.

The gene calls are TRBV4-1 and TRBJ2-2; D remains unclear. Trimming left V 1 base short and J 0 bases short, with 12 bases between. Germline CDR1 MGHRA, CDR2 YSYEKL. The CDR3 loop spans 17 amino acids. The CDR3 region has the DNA TGCGCCAGCAGCCAAGGGGTTGCGGAGCCGAACACCGGGGAGCTGTTTTTT. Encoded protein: CASSQGVAEPNTGELFF.

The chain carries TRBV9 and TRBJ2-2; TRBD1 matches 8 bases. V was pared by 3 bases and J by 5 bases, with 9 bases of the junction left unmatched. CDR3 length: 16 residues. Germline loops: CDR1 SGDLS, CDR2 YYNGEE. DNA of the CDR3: TGTGCCAGCAGCGCCTTGACAGGGGTGGGGACCGGGGAGCTGTTTTTT. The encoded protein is CASSALTGVGTGELFF.

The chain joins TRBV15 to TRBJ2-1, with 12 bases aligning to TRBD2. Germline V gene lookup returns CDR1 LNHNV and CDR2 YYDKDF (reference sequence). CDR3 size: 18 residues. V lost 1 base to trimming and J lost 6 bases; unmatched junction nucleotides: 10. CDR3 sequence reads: CATSRGLAGATRGNEQFF. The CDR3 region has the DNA TGTGCCACCAGCAGAGGACTAGCGGGAGCCACCCGAGGCAATGAGCAGTTCTTC.

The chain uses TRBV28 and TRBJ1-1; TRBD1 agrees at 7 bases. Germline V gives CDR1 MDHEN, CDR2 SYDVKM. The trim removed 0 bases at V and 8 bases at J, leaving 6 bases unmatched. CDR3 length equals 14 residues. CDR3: CASSLWEGAGEAFF. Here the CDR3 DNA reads TGTGCCAGCAGTTTATGGGAGGGGGCCGGGGAAGCTTTCTTT.

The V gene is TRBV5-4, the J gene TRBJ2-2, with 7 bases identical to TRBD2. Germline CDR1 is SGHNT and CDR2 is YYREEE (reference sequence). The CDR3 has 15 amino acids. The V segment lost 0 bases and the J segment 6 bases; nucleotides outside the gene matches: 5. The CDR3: CASSLAGLTAGELFF. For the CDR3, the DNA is TGTGCCAGCAGCTTGGCGGGACTAACTGCCGGGGAGCTGTTTTTT.

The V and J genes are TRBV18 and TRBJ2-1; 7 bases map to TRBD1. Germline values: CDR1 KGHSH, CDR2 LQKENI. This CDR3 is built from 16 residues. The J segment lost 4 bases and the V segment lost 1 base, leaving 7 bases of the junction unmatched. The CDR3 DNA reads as TGTGCCAGCTCACCACTGGACAGGAAGGCGTACAATGAGCAGTTCTTC. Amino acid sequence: CASSPLDRKAYNEQFF.

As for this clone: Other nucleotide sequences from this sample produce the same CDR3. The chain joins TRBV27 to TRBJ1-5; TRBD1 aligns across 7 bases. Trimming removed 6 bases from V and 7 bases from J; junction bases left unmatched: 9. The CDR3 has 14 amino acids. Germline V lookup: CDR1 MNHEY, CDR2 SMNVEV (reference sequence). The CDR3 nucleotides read TGTGCCAGCAGCCCAGGACAGGTGGGACAGCCCCAGCATTTT. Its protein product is CASSPGQVGQPQHF.

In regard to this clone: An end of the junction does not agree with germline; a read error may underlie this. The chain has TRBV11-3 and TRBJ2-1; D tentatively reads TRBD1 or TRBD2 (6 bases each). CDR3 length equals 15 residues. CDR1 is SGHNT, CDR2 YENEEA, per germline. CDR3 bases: TGTGCCAGCAGCCCGAAATTTGAGGGGGGCAATGCGCAGTTCTTC. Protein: CASSPKFEGGNAQFF.

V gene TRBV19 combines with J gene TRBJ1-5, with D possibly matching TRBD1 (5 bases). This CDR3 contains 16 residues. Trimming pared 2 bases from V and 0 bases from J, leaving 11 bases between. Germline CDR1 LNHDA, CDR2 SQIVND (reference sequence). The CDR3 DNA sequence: TGTGCCAGTAGTATATCTGGGGGGTTTAGCAATCAGCCCCAGCATTTT. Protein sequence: CASSISGGFSNQPQHF. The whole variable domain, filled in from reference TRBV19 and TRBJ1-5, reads DGGITQSPKYLFRKEGQNVTLSCEQNLNHDAMYWYRQDPGQGLRLIYYSQIVNDFQKGDIAEGYSVSREKKESFPLTVTSAQKNPTAFYLCASSISGGFSNQPQHFGDGTRLSIL.

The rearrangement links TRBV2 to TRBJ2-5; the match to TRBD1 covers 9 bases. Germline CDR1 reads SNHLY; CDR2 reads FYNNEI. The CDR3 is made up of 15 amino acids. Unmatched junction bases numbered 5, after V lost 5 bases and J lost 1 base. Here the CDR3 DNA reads TGTGCCAGCAGTCCTAGGACAGGGGCCCAAGAGACCCAGTACTTC. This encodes CASSPRTGAQETQYF.

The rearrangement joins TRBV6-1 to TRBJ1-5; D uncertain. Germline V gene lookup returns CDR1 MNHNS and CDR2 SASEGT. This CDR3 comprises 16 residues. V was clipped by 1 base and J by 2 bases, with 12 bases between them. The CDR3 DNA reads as TGTGCCAGCAGTGAAGTTACGGGGATGGGCAATCAGCCCCAGCATTTT. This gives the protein CASSEVTGMGNQPQHF.

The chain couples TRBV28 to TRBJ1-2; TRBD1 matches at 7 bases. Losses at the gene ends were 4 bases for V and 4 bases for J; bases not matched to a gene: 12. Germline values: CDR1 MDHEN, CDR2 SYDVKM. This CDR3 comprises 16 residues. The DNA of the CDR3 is TGTGCCAGCAGTTCCACGACAGGGTACTTATTCTATGGCTACACCTTC. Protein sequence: CASSSTTGYLFYGYTF.

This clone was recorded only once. This CDR3 reads CASSVVGRDTQYF. CDR3 nucleotides: TGTGCCAGCAGCGTAGTAGGGCGGGATACGCAGTATTTT. This chain uses TRBV9 with TRBJ2-3; D remains unclear. CDR3 length equals 13 residues. The V and J ends lost 0 bases and 6 bases respectively, with 8 bases between them. Germline assignment: CDR1 SGDLS and CDR2 YYNGEE.

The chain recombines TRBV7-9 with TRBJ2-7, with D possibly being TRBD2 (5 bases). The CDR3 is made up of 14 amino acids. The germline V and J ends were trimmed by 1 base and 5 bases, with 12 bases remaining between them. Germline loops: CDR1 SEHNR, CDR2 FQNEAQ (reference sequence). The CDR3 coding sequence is TGTGCCAGCAGCTTAGTACGGGGAGCCCACGAGCAGTACTTC. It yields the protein CASSLVRGAHEQYF.

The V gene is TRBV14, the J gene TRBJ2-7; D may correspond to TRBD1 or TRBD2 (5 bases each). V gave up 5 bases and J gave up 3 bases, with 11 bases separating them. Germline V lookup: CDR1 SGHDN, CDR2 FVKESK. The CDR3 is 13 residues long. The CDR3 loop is CASSWGSDYEQYF. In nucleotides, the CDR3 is TGTGCCAGCAGCTGGGGGTCTGACTACGAGCAGTACTTC. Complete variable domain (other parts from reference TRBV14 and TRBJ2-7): EAGVTQFPSHSVIEKGQTVTLRCDPISGHDNLYWYRRVMGKEIKFLLHFVKESKQDESGMPNNRFLAERTGGTYSTLKVQPAELEDSGVYFCASSWGSDYEQYFGPGTRLTVT.

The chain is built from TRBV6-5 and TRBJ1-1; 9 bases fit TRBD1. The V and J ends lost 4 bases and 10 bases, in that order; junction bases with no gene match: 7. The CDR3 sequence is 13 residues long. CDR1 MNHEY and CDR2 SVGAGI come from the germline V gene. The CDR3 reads CASSSGTGNGAFF. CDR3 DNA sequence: TGTGCCAGCAGTTCCGGGACAGGGAATGGAGCTTTCTTT.

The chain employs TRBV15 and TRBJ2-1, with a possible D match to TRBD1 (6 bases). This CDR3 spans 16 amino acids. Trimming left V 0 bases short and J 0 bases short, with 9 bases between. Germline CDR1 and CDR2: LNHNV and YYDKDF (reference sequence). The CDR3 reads CATSRETRGSYNEQFF. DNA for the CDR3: TGTGCCACCAGCAGAGAAACCAGGGGCTCCTACAATGAGCAGTTCTTC.

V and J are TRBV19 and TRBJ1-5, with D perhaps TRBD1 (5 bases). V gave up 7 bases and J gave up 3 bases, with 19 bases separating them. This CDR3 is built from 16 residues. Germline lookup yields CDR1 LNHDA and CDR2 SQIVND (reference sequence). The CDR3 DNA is TGTGCCAGTACCCCGGGTAGGGGCCTTGACAATCAGCCCCAGCATTTT. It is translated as CASTPGRGLDNQPQHF.